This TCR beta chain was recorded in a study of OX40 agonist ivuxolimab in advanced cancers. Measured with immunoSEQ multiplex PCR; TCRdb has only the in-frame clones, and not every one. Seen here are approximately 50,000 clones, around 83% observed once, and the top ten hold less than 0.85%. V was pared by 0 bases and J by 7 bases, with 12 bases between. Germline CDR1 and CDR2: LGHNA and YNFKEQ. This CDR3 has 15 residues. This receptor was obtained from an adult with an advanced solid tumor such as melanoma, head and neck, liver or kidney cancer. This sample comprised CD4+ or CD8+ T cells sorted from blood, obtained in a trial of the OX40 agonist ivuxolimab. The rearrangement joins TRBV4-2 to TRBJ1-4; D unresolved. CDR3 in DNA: TGTGCCAGCAGCCAAGATCAAGGCTCAGGTGAAAAACTGTTTTTT. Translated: CASSQDQGSGEKLFF.